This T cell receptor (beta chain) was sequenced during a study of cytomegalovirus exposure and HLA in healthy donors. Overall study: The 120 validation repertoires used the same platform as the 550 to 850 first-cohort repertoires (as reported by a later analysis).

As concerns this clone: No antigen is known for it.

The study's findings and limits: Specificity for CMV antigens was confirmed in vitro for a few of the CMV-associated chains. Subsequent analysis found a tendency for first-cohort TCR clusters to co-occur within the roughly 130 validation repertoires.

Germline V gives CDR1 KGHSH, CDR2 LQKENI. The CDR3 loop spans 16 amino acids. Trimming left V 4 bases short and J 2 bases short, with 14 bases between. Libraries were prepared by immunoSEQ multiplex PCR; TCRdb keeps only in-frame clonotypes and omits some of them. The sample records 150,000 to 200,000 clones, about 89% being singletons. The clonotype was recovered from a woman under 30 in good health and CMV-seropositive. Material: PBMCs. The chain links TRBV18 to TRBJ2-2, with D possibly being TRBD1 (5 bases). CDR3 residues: CASSRFDSLNTGELFF. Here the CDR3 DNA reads TGTGCCAGCTCACGCTTTGACAGTCTTAACACCGGGGAGCTGTTTTTT.